This TCR beta chain was observed in a study of blood T cell repertoires in COVID-19. At the level of the study: From the United States, Italy and Spain came samples of acute and convalescent COVID-19.

Using immunoSEQ multiplex PCR, the repertoire was profiled, and TCRdb retains in-frame clones only, with some absent. The table includes fewer than 200,000 clones, approximately 89% detected once. The sample comprised peripheral blood. The source is a woman aged 55 to 70 with acute or convalescent COVID-19.

In nucleotides, the CDR3 is TGTGCCAGCAGCCCAGGCTTACTCTCTGGAAACACCATATATTTT. The encoded protein is CASSPGLLSGNTIYF. The chain has TRBV6-5 and TRBJ1-3; D remains ambiguous. There are 15 residues in the CDR3. Germline V gene lookup returns CDR1 MNHEY and CDR2 SVGAGI. V gave up 6 bases and J gave up 0 bases, with 12 bases separating them.